These 31 T cell receptor beta chains were all obtained from the same sample, sequenced in a study of blood T cell repertoires in COVID-19. TCRdb's copy holds only in-frame clones and misses some; the assay was immunoSEQ multiplex PCR. The repertoire includes 330,000 or so clones, roughly 90% of them detected once, and roughly 18% sits in the top ten. The sample consisted of PBMCs or T cells enriched from blood (not recorded which). These receptors originate from a woman in her 30s who had recovered from COVID-19.

The chain joins TRBV7-2 to TRBJ2-1; D is possibly TRBD1 (6 bases). Germline CDR1 and CDR2: SGHTA and FQGNSA. The CDR3 length is 15 residues. Trimming removed 5 bases at V and 0 bases at J, with 11 bases between. The CDR3 reads CASSGGISSYNEQFF. CDR3 sequence (DNA): TGTGCCAGCAGCGGGGGCATTAGCTCCTACAATGAGCAGTTCTTC.

Only one count was recorded for this clone. This chain uses TRBV6-5 with TRBJ1-1, with 9 positions matching TRBD1. The CDR3 is made up of 14 amino acids. Trimming cost V 7 bases and J 5 bases; bases outside gene matches: 8. Per the germline V gene, CDR1 is MNHEY and CDR2 is SVGAGI. The CDR3 DNA follows: TGTGCCAGCAAGGAACAGGGGGCTAGAACTGAAGCTTTCTTT. Protein: CASKEQGARTEAFF.

The rearrangement uses TRBV18 and TRBJ1-3, with 8 bases lining up with TRBD1. The ends lost 4 bases at V and 4 bases at J; junction bases unmatched: 9. Germline CDR1 reads KGHSH; CDR2 reads LQKENI. The CDR3 is made up of 16 amino acids. The CDR3 region has the DNA TGTGCCAGCTCACTAACCGGGACAGGTGTAGGAAACACCATATATTTT. As protein: CASSLTGTGVGNTIYF.

The count of this clone is one. V and J are TRBV10-3 and TRBJ1-3; the D is unclear. V was trimmed by 3 bases and J by 6 bases, leaving 18 bases between them. Germline V gene data show CDR1 as ENHRY and CDR2 as SYGVKD. The CDR3 has 16 residues. CDR3 sequence (DNA): TGTGCCATCAGTGACCCCCAGGCAGAACGACCAAACACCATATATTTT. Encoded protein: CAISDPQAERPNTIYF.

The V and J genes are TRBV7-3 and TRBJ2-1, with 8 bases that match TRBD1. After removal of 4 bases from V and 5 bases from J, the junction contained 4 bases not matched to a gene. Germline assignment: CDR1 SGHTA and CDR2 FQGTGA. The length of the CDR3 is 14 residues. The CDR3 loop reads CASSSGQGHNEQFF. The CDR3 region has the DNA TGTGCCAGCAGCTCAGGACAGGGCCACAATGAGCAGTTCTTC.

The chain is built from TRBV14 and TRBJ1-1, with D possibly being TRBD1 (5 bases). The CDR3 runs 15 residues. The V and J ends lost 10 bases and 2 bases respectively, with 20 bases between them. The germline V gene has CDR1 SGHDN and CDR2 FVKESK. The CDR3 coding sequence is TGTGCCACCGCCGGGAGGGTAAGGGGAAACACTGAAGCTTTCTTT. It encodes CATAGRVRGNTEAFF.

The chain combines TRBV6-5 with TRBJ2-7, with TRBD1 identical over 7 bases. V was pared by 7 bases and J by 2 bases, with 5 bases of the junction left unmatched. The CDR3 is 13 residues long. Per the germline V gene, CDR1 is MNHEY and CDR2 is SVGAGI. The CDR3 spells CASTRQGTYEQYF. The CDR3 coding sequence is TGTGCCAGCACCCGACAGGGAACCTACGAGCAGTACTTC.

V gene TRBV6-1 combines with J gene TRBJ2-3; a weak D match, TRBD2 (7 bases). The germline gives CDR1 MNHNS, CDR2 SASEGT. V shed 2 bases and J shed 4 bases, with 22 bases lying between them. The CDR3 contains 18 residues. The CDR3 is CASSEPIGGGPWSDTQYF. CDR3 coding DNA: TGTGCCAGCAGTGAACCCATTGGGGGGGGGCCCTGGTCAGATACGCAGTATTTT.

V gene TRBV21-1 combines with J gene TRBJ2-1; TRBD1 is the table's D call, not checked against the DNA. TRBV21-1 is listed as a pseudogene. This CDR3 is built from 20 residues. CDR3 residues: CASSGREQGALRATYNEQFF. CDR3 sequence (DNA): TGTGCCAGCAGCGGCCGAGAACAGGGGGCGCTACGGGCTACCTACAATGAGCAGTTCTTC.

The CDR3 DNA is TGTGCCAGCAGCTTGTGGGGGCCCCAAAACATTCAGTACTTC. The encoded protein is CASSLWGPQNIQYF. The chain carries TRBV5-5 and TRBJ2-4; TRBD1 might be the D (6 bases). Germline CDR1 reads SGHKS; CDR2 reads YYEKEE (reference sequence). CDR3 size: 14 residues. V was shortened by 1 base and J by 5 bases, with 10 bases between the two germline ends.

V is TRBV3-1 (or the pseudogene TRBV3-2) and J is TRBJ1-5; 9 bases are shared with TRBD1. The J segment lost 7 bases and the V segment lost 4 bases, leaving 5 bases of the junction unmatched. Germline values: CDR1 LGHDT, CDR2 YNNKEL (reference sequence). This CDR3 spans 14 amino acids. The CDR3 DNA reads TGTGCCAGCAGCCCTGCGGACAGGGGCCAGCCCCAGCATTTT. Translating gives CASSPADRGQPQHF.

V gene TRBV5-1 combines with J gene TRBJ2-7; the match to TRBD2 covers 13 bases. V dropped 4 bases and J dropped 2; count of bases not matched to a gene: 12. Germline V gene data show CDR1 as SGHRS and CDR2 as YFSETQ. This CDR3 is built from 18 residues. Here the CDR3 reads CASSPLRTSGGLTYEQYF. The CDR3 DNA follows: TGCGCCAGCAGCCCTCTTCGGACTAGCGGGGGCCTAACCTACGAGCAGTACTTC.

The CDR3 sequence: CASSPGLAGGSGPLYQETQYF. In DNA form, the CDR3 reads TGTGCCAGCAGCCCAGGACTAGCGGGAGGGTCCGGCCCCCTGTACCAAGAGACCCAGTACTTC. The J gene is TRBJ2-5, the V gene TRBV9, with TRBD2 identical over 15 bases. V was clipped by 4 bases and J by 0 bases; unmatched bases: 16. Per germline, CDR1 SGDLS and CDR2 YYNGEE. The CDR3 consists of 21 residues.

J is TRBJ1-4 and V is TRBV23-1; 8 bases agree with TRBD1. TRBV23-1 is an ORF, and what it does is uncertain. The CDR3 totals 16 residues. The V gene end was trimmed by 0 bases and the J gene end by 4 bases; junction bases not matched to a gene: 4. This chain's CDR3 is CASSQSTGALNEKLFF. As DNA, the CDR3 is TGCGCCAGCAGTCAATCGACAGGGGCCCTTAATGAAAAACTGTTTTTT.

The V and J genes are TRBV5-8 and TRBJ2-5; D is perhaps TRBD2 (7 bases). Germline V gene lookup returns CDR1 SGHTS and CDR2 YDEGEE. Trimming stripped 0 bases from V and 1 base from J, with 10 bases between. The CDR3 consists of 15 residues. This chain's CDR3 is CASSLVGGPQETQYF. The CDR3 nucleotides read TGTGCCAGCAGCTTGGTCGGGGGGCCCCAAGAGACCCAGTACTTC. The full variable domain, completed using reference TRBV5-8 and TRBJ2-5, is EAGVTQSPTHLIKTRGQQATLRCSPISGHTSVYWYQQALGLGLQFLLWYDEGEERNRGNFPPRFSGRQFPNYSSELNVNALELEDSALYLCASSLVGGPQETQYFGPGTRLLVL.

The chain is built from TRBV9 and TRBJ2-2, with 7 bases lining up with TRBD2. The CDR3 length is 16 residues. Germline CDR1 SGDLS, CDR2 YYNGEE. V shed 0 bases and J 1 base; nucleotides not matched to a gene: 3. The CDR3 region has the DNA TGTGCCAGCAGCGTAGGCCTAGCGGAGAACACCGGGGAGCTGTTTTTT. Its translation: CASSVGLAENTGELFF.

This chain connects TRBV13 to TRBJ2-3; a possible D gene is TRBD2 (5 bases). Trimming removed 3 bases from V and 3 bases from J, with 10 bases in between. The CDR3 loop spans 14 amino acids. CDR1 is PRHDT and CDR2 is FYEKMQ in the germline V gene (reference sequence). CDR3 nucleotides: TGTGCCAGCAGCTTGTGGGAGCAGACAGATACGCAGTATTTT. Encoded protein: CASSLWEQTDTQYF.

The V and J genes are TRBV28 and TRBJ2-7, with 7 nucleotides matching TRBD2. The CDR3 has 14 residues. Germline V lookup: CDR1 MDHEN, CDR2 SYDVKM. V shed 4 bases and J 0 bases; nucleotides not matched to a gene: 3. This chain's CDR3 is CASSSGGTSYEQYF. For the CDR3, the DNA is TGTGCCAGCAGTTCGGGAGGTACCTCCTACGAGCAGTACTTC.

The rearrangement uses TRBV9 and TRBJ2-1, with D uncertain. V was shortened by 4 bases and J by 8 bases, with 13 bases between the two germline ends. The CDR3 sequence is 13 residues long. From germline, CDR1 is SGDLS and CDR2 YYNGEE. CDR3 bases: TGTGCCAGCAGCCCCTTGAGAGGCGATGAGCAGTTCTTC. This codes for CASSPLRGDEQFF.

The V call is TRBV7-3, the J call TRBJ2-6; D perhaps matches TRBD2 (6 bases). The CDR3 contains 17 residues. With 0 bases removed from V and 2 bases from J, the gap between germline ends came to 11 bases. Germline CDR1 reads SGHTA; CDR2 reads FQGTGA. The chain's CDR3 is CASSLTRASAGANVLTF. DNA for the CDR3: TGTGCCAGCAGCTTAACCCGGGCTAGCGCTGGGGCCAACGTCCTGACTTTC.

This clone was observed a single time. The chain is built from TRBV19 and TRBJ1-6; TRBD1 aligns across 8 bases. CDR3 length equals 15 residues. Germline CDR1 is LNHDA and CDR2 is SQIVND (reference sequence). V was pared by 6 bases and J by 3 bases, with 4 bases of the junction left unmatched. The CDR3 loop is CASRRGQGYNSPLHF. CDR3 DNA sequence: TGTGCCAGTAGACGTGGACAGGGCTATAATTCACCCCTCCACTTT.

The chain combines TRBV7-2 with TRBJ2-5; 7 bases align to TRBD1. The CDR3 runs 15 residues. The germline CDR1 and CDR2 sequences are SGHTA and FQGNSA. The J segment lost 2 bases and the V segment lost 4 bases, leaving 7 bases of the junction unmatched. CDR3 loop: CASSSTPGQQETQYF. CDR3 coding DNA: TGTGCCAGCAGCTCGACCCCGGGACAGCAAGAGACCCAGTACTTC.

The chain uses TRBV28 and TRBJ2-2; perhaps TRBD1 as D (6 bases). Germline V gene lookup returns CDR1 MDHEN and CDR2 SYDVKM. This CDR3 comprises 12 residues. In DNA, the CDR3 is TGTGCAACAGGGCCGAACACCGGGGAGCTGTTTTTT. Its protein product is CATGPNTGELFF.

In its sample, this clone was seen once. Other DNA sequences in this specimen translate into the identical CDR3. The chain employs TRBV11-3 and TRBJ2-7; D gene uncertain. CDR1 SGHNT and CDR2 YENEEA come from the germline V gene. The CDR3 has 12 residues. Deletions cut 3 bases from V and 3 bases from J, with 6 bases between. The CDR3 spells CASSLGSYEQYF. The CDR3 nucleotides are TGTGCCAGCAGCTTGGGCAGCTACGAGCAGTACTTC. The full variable domain, completed using reference TRBV11-3 and TRBJ2-7, is EAGVVQSPRYKIIEKKQPVAFWCNPISGHNTLYWYLQNLGQGPELLIRYENEEAVDDSQLPKDRFSAERLKGVDSTLKIQPAELGDSAVYLCASSLGSYEQYFGPGTRLTVT.

The chain combines TRBV7-9 with TRBJ1-1; tentative D call: TRBD1 (5 bases). Germline-derived CDR1 and CDR2 are SEHNR and FQNEAQ (reference sequence). The V and J ends lost 5 bases and 4 bases respectively, with 14 bases between them. The CDR3 sequence is 14 residues long. The CDR3 reads CASSGEGRVTEAFF. DNA for the CDR3: TGTGCCAGCAGCGGAGAGGGGAGGGTCACTGAAGCTTTCTTT.

This chain joins TRBV4-1 and TRBJ1-1, with D maybe TRBD1 (6 bases). Trimming pared 8 bases from V and 3 bases from J, leaving 19 bases between. Per germline, CDR1 MGHRA and CDR2 YSYEKL. This CDR3 has 15 residues. DNA for the CDR3: TGCGCCAGCCGCCCCGGGGGGCAGGGGTACACTGAAGCTTTCTTT. It specifies CASRPGGQGYTEAFF.

The J gene is TRBJ1-2, the V gene TRBV6-5, with D possibly TRBD1 on 6 matching bases. Trimming stripped 4 bases from V and 8 bases from J, with 20 bases between. The CDR3 loop spans 15 amino acids. Germline V CDR1 and CDR2: MNHEY, SVGAGI. In DNA, the CDR3 is TGTGCCAGCAGTTCTCCCTCTACAGGGTACGAGGGCTACACCTTC. This codes for CASSSPSTGYEGYTF.

The genes are TRBV5-1 and TRBJ1-2, with TRBD1 identical over 7 bases. This CDR3 is built from 14 residues. Germline lookup yields CDR1 SGHRS and CDR2 YFSETQ. V trimming: 0 bases; J trimming: 1 base; junction bases outside the gene matches: 0. DNA of the CDR3: TGCGCCAGCAGCTTGGACAGGGGTAACTATGGCTACACCTTC. This encodes CASSLDRGNYGYTF.

CDR3 DNA sequence: TGCAGCGCTCGTCGGACGGAGGGCAATGAGCAGTTCTTC. Protein sequence: CSARRTEGNEQFF. This chain links TRBV29-1 with TRBJ2-1; TRBD2 is a possible D gene (6 bases). Per germline, CDR1 SQVTM and CDR2 ANQGSEA. The CDR3 contains 13 residues. V lost 7 bases and J lost 6, with 16 bases in between.

The chain combines TRBV9 with TRBJ2-1; 8 positions match TRBD2. Germline values: CDR1 SGDLS, CDR2 YYNGEE. V shed 3 bases, J shed 9 bases, and the junction held 11 bases outside the gene matches. CDR3 length: 15 amino acids. DNA for the CDR3: TGTGCCAGCAGCGGGTCGGGAGGGCCGGTAGTTGAGCAGTTCTTC. Protein product: CASSGSGGPVVEQFF.

V and J are TRBV6-2 or TRBV6-3 and TRBJ2-7, with D perhaps matching TRBD1 (6 bases). This CDR3 region has 15 residues. Trimming took 0 bases from V and 2 from J, leaving 11 bases between them. The germline V gene encodes CDR1 MNHEY and CDR2 SVGEGT. In nucleotides, the CDR3 is TGTGCCAGCAGTTACTCCTTGGGGGCCACCTACGAGCAGTACTTC. Translating gives CASSYSLGATYEQYF.